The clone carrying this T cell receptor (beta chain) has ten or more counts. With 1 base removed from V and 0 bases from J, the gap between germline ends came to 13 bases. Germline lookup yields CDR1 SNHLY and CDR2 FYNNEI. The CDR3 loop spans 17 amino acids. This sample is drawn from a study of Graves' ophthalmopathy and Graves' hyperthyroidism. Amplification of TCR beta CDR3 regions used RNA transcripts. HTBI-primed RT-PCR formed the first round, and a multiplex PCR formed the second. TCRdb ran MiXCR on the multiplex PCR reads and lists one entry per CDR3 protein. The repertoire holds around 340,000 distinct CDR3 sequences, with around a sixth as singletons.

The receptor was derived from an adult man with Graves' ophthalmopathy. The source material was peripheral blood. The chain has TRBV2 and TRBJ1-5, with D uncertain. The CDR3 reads CASSEDQSLYSNQPQHF. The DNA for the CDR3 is TGTGCCAGCAGTGAAGACCAGTCCCTTTATAGCAATCAGCCCCAGCATTTT. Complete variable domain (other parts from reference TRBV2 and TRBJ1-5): EPEVTQTPSHQVTQMGQEVILRCVPISNHLYFYWYRQILGQKVEFLVSFYNNEISEKSEIFDDQFSVERPDGSNFTLKIRSTKLEDSAMYFCASSEDQSLYSNQPQHFGDGTRLSIL.